These T cell receptor beta chains were read from a single sample in a study of CD8 T cells in Susac syndrome. TCRdb re-analysed the immunoSEQ multiplex PCR reads in MiXCR, keeping a single row per CDR3 protein. The profile shows 330,000 or so distinct CDR3 sequences, 89% of them singletons. Sequencing was done on a sample of CD8+ T cells from PBMCs. These receptors were obtained from a human donor with multiple sclerosis. CDR3s include the opening cysteine and the closing phenylalanine or tryptophan. Each record gives: V gene, clone size, J gene, D gene, CDR3 DNA, CDR3 protein. A D gene is named only where the DNA matches it firmly. Some rows mark clone size as missing; the rest say once, few, many or name a class of expanded clone.

TRBV3-1	.	TRBJ2-5	.	TGTGCCAGCAGCTCCCCCCCCGCGGGGCTACAAGAGACCCAGTACTTC	CASSSPPAGLQETQYF
TRBV6-1	.	TRBJ2-7	.	TGTGCCAGCAGGACCCAGGGAGTCCACGAGCAGTACTTC	CASRTQGVHEQYF
TRBV5-4	.	TRBJ2-1	TRBD2	TGTGCCAGCAGCTCCCGGGACTACTCCTACAATGAGCAGTTCTTC	CASSSRDYSYNEQFF
TRBV5-4	.	TRBJ2-3	.	TGTGCCAGCAGCCTCACAGGAGCTCCGGCTGATACGCAGTATTTT	CASSLTGAPADTQYF
TRBV4-3	.	TRBJ2-1	.	TGCGCCAGCAGCCAAGACGGTCTGGGATCGGCGTACAATGAGCAGTTCTTC	CASSQDGLGSAYNEQFF
TRBV20-1	.	TRBJ2-1	.	TGCAGTGCCCCCCCTACGGGTTACGACTACAATGAGCAGTTCTTC	CSAPPTGYDYNEQFF
TRBV7-6	.	TRBJ2-7	TRBD1	TGTGCCAGCAGCTCCCGACAGGGCCGGGGCGAGCAGTACTTC	CASSSRQGRGEQYF
TRBV12-3/TRBV12-4	.	TRBJ1-1	.	TGTGCCAGCACTTTAGACAGCGGTGAAGCTTTCTTT	CASTLDSGEAFF
TRBV27	.	TRBJ2-1	TRBD1	TGTGCCAGCAGCCAGACAGGGGGGGGCAATGAGCAGTTCTTC	CASSQTGGGNEQFF
TRBV4-1	.	TRBJ2-6	.	TGCGCCAGCAGCCAAGAAGGGGGGACTGGGGCCAACGTCCTGACTTTC	CASSQEGGTGANVLTF
TRBV27	.	TRBJ2-1	.	TGTGCCAGCAGTTCTCCCCGAGATGAGCAGTTCTTC	CASSSPRDEQFF
TRBV15	.	TRBJ1-1	.	TGTGCCACCAGCAGGATACCGGGACCCCGTCCGCGTGAAGCTTTCTTT	CATSRIPGPRPREAFF
TRBV12-3/TRBV12-4	.	TRBJ1-2	TRBD1	TGTGCCAGCAGTTCCGGGACAGGGACCTATGGCTACACCTTC	CASSSGTGTYGYTF
TRBV7-9	.	TRBJ2-7	.	TGTGCCAGCACCAGCGAGAGTATCTACGAGCAGTACTTC	CASTSESIYEQYF
TRBV7-9	once	TRBJ2-5	TRBD2	TGTGCCAGCAGCTTCCTAGCGGACACCCAAGAGACCCAGTACTTC	CASSFLADTQETQYF
TRBV4-1	.	TRBJ2-7	.	TGCGCCAGCAGCCAAACCCACGAGGCCACATACGAGCAGTACTTC	CASSQTHEATYEQYF
TRBV27	few	TRBJ2-7	TRBD2	TGTGCCAGCAGCTTTTCCGGGGGGGAATCCTCCTACGAGCAGTACTTC	CASSFSGGESSYEQYF
TRBV7-9	once	TRBJ1-2	TRBD1	TGTGCCAGCAATGAACAGGGGGCGGACTATGGCTACACCTTC	CASNEQGADYGYTF
TRBV30	.	TRBJ1-1	TRBD1	TGTGCCTGGAGTGACAGGGGGCTGAACACTGAAGCTTTCTTT	CAWSDRGLNTEAFF
TRBV27	.	TRBJ2-7	.	TGTGCCAGCGGCTCTGGCAATGACTACGAGCAGTACTTC	CASGSGNDYEQYF
TRBV7-2	.	TRBJ2-1	TRBD1	TGTGCCAGCAGCTTCCCGGGGACAGGGTGGGATGAGCAGTTCTTC	CASSFPGTGWDEQFF
TRBV7-9	.	TRBJ2-3	TRBD2	TGTGCCAGCAGCCCCCGGCGGGCTAGCGGGGGGGCTCGCACAGATACGCAGTATTTT	CASSPRRASGGARTDTQYF
TRBV19	.	TRBJ1-5	.	TGTGCCAGTAAGGTTGGGTACAGGGCAAATCAGCCCCAGCATTTT	CASKVGYRANQPQHF
TRBV30	.	TRBJ1-5	.	TGTGCCTGGAGTCCAGGGGCGACTCCCAATCAGCCCCAGCATTTT	CAWSPGATPNQPQHF
TRBV2	once	TRBJ2-7	TRBD1	TGTGCCAGCAGCGAAGTCGGGACAGTTACCTACGAGCAGTACTTC	CASSEVGTVTYEQYF
TRBV15	.	TRBJ2-7	.	TGTGCCACCAGCAGAGATTTCGGCGTCTACGAGCAGTACTTC	CATSRDFGVYEQYF
TRBV6-2/TRBV6-3	.	TRBJ1-4	TRBD1	TGTGCCAGCCGAGGACAGGGGGCGTTCGGTGAAAAACTGTTTTTT	CASRGQGAFGEKLFF
TRBV7-9	.	TRBJ2-2	.	TGTGCCAGCAGTTCGAGAGACTTGAACACCGGGGAGCTGTTTTTT	CASSSRDLNTGELFF
TRBV2	.	TRBJ2-2	.	TGTGCCAGCATTAGGCGGGGAGTCGGGGAGCTGTTTTTT	CASIRRGVGELFF
TRBV7-8	.	TRBJ2-1	.	TGTGCCAGCAGCTTTCAAGGAGACGGATACAATGAGCAGTTCTTC	CASSFQGDGYNEQFF
TRBV7-6	.	TRBJ2-3	.	TGTGCCAGCAGCTTAGGGATGGACCGCCTCACAGATACGCAGTATTTT	CASSLGMDRLTDTQYF
TRBV7-9	.	TRBJ2-1	.	TGTGCCAGCAGCTTACTCTCGGATTTCAATGAGCAGTTCTTC	CASSLLSDFNEQFF
TRBV27	once	TRBJ1-5	.	TGTGCCAGCAGTTTATCTCTGGGAGCACGTCAGCCCCAGCATTTT	CASSLSLGARQPQHF
TRBV7-2	.	TRBJ2-1	.	TGTGCCAGCAGCCCCCACCACGAGGGTCCTAACAATGAGCAGTTCTTC	CASSPHHEGPNNEQFF
TRBV12-3/TRBV12-4	.	TRBJ2-5	.	TGTGCCAGCAGTTTGGAGAGACTAGAGACCCAGTACTTC	CASSLERLETQYF
TRBV28	.	TRBJ2-2	TRBD2	TGTGCCAGCAGTTATCTTCTAGCGGACACCGGGGAGCTGTTTTTT	CASSYLLADTGELFF
TRBV4-2	.	TRBJ1-1	TRBD1	TGTGCCAGCAGCCAATCGGCTTGGCAGGGGGCCCGATTTCCTGAAGCTTTCTTT	CASSQSAWQGARFPEAFF
TRBV4-1	.	TRBJ2-1	.	TGCGCCAGCAGCCAAGTCCTTTTTCATGAGCAGTTCTTC	CASSQVLFHEQFF
TRBV7-9	.	TRBJ1-2	TRBD1	TGTGCCAGCAATACAGGGGGGGATGGCTACACCTTC	CASNTGGDGYTF
TRBV7-8	.	TRBJ2-7	TRBD2	TGTGCCGGCAGTCAAGGATTAGCGGGGACCTACGAGCAGTACTTC	CAGSQGLAGTYEQYF
TRBV28	.	TRBJ2-2	TRBD2	TGTGCCAGCAGTGTCCTAGCGGGAGGGCGTTACGGGGAGCTGTTTTTT	CASSVLAGGRYGELFF
TRBV9	.	TRBJ2-3	.	TGTGCCAGCAGCGTAGGATTAAGTGGGATAGGGGATACGCAGTATTTT	CASSVGLSGIGDTQYF
TRBV28	.	TRBJ1-1	TRBD1	TGTGCCAGCAGGACGACAGGGATGAACACTGAAGCTTTCTTT	CASRTTGMNTEAFF
TRBV4-1	.	TRBJ1-1	.	TGCGCCAGCAGCCCCAGGGGATGGACTGAAGCTTTCTTT	CASSPRGWTEAFF
TRBV27	.	TRBJ2-7	.	TGTGCCAGCAGTTTACAGGGGAGTGGGTACGAGCAGTACTTC	CASSLQGSGYEQYF
TRBV10-3	.	TRBJ2-7	.	TGTGCCATCAGTGTCGGCAGGGACGGCCACGAGCAGTACTTC	CAISVGRDGHEQYF
TRBV7-2	.	TRBJ2-3	.	TGTGCCAGCAGCTTGGCTCTAGTCCCGCTTAGCACAGATACGCAGTATTTT	CASSLALVPLSTDTQYF
TRBV24-1	.	TRBJ2-7	.	TGTGCCACCAGTGATTGGGTCAGGACTCAAGTCGCCTACGAGCAGTACTTC	CATSDWVRTQVAYEQYF
TRBV29-1	few	TRBJ2-3	.	TGCAGCCCTTGGTATGCAGATACGCAGTATTTT	CSPWYADTQYF